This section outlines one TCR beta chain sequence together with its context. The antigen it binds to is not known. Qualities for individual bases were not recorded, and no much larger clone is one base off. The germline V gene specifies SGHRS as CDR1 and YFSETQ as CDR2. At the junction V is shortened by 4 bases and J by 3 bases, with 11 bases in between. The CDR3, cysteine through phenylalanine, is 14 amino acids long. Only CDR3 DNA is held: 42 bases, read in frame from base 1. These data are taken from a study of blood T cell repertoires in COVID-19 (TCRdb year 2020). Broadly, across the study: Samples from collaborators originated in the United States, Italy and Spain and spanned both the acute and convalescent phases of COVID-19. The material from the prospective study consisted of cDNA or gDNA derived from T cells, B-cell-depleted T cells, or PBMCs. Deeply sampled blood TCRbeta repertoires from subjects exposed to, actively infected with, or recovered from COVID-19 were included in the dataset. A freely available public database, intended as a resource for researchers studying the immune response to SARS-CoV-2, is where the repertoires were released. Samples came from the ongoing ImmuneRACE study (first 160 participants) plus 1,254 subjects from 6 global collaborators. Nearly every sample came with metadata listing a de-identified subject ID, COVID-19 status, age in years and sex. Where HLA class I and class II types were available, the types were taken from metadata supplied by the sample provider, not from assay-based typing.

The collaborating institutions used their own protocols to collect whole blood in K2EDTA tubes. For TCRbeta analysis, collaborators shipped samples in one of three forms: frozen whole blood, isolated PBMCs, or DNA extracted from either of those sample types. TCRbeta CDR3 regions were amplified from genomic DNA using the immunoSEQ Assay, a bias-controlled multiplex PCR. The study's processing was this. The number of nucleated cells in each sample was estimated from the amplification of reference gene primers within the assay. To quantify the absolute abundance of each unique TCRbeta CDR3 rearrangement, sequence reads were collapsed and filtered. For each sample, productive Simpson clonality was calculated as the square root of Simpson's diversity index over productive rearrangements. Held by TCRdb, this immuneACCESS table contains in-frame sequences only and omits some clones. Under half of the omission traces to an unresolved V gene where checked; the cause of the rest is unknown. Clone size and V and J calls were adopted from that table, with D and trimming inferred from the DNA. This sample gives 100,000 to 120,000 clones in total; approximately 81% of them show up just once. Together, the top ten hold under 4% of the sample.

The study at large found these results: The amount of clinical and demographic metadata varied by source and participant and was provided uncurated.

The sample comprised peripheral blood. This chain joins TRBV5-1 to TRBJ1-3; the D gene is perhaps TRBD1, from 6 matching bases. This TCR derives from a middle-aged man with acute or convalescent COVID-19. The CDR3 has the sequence CASSLTGLGNTIYF. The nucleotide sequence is TGCGCCAGCAGCCTGACAGGACTTGGAAACACCATATATTTT.